This is a list of T cell receptor beta chains from one sample in a study of shared clonotypes between healthy human individuals. TCRdb's copy holds only in-frame clones and misses some; the assay was immunoSEQ multiplex PCR. The data show about 2 million clones, about 95% seen once. What was sequenced was naive CD8+ T cells sorted from blood. The origin of the receptors is a man aged 18 to 29 in good health. Each CDR3 is given with its conserved first and last residue. D genes are given only for firm matches. Where a row states a size, it is once, few, many or the class of an expanded clone; other rows omit it.

V,J,size,D,DNA,CDR3
TRBV27,TRBJ2-7,-,-,TGTGCCAGCAGGCCCTCCCCTCGGGACCACGAGCAGTACTTC,CASRPSPRDHEQYF
TRBV27,TRBJ1-2,-,TRBD1,TGTGCCAGCAGGGAGACAGGGTTAGGCTACACCTTC,CASRETGLGYTF
TRBV5-4,TRBJ2-5,-,TRBD2,TGTGCCAGCAGCTTAACTAGCGGACAAGAGACCCAGTACTTC,CASSLTSGQETQYF
TRBV30,TRBJ1-3,-,-,TGTGCCTGGAGTGTAGGGGTCTCTGGAAACACCATATATTTT,CAWSVGVSGNTIYF
TRBV5-6,TRBJ2-7,-,-,TGTGCCAGCAGCCAGGGGTGGGAGCAGTACTTC,CASSQGWEQYF
TRBV20-1,TRBJ2-7,-,-,TGCAGTGGAGATCAGGGGCGCGAGCAGTACTTC,CSGDQGREQYF
TRBV7-9,TRBJ2-7,once,-,TGTGCCAGCAGCTTAGTTAGGGGACCCTACGAGCAGTACTTC,CASSLVRGPYEQYF
TRBV7-2,TRBJ2-7,-,-,TGTGCCAGCAGCTTACCGTACGAGCAGTACTTC,CASSLPYEQYF
TRBV19,TRBJ1-1,-,-,TGTGCCAGTAGGCCGACACGGACTTATGAAGCTTTCTTT,CASRPTRTYEAFF
TRBV2,TRBJ1-6,-,-,TGTGCCAGCAGTAGACAGAAGGCTAATTCACCCCTCCACTTT,CASSRQKANSPLHF
TRBV9,TRBJ2-7,-,TRBD1,TGTGCCAGCAGCGTCGGACAGGGCCGAGTCTACGAGCAGTACTTC,CASSVGQGRVYEQYF
TRBV7-8,TRBJ2-2,-,-,TGTGCCAGCAGCCTTAGCGTCGCGAACACCGGGGAGCTGTTTTTT,CASSLSVANTGELFF
TRBV2,TRBJ1-4,-,-,TGTGCCAGCAGTGAAGGGGGGCAGGCTAATGAAAAACTGTTTTTT,CASSEGGQANEKLFF
TRBV5-6,TRBJ2-2,once,-,TGTGCCAGCAGCTTGGACCCCCTAACCCTTACCACCGGGGAGCTGTTTTTT,CASSLDPLTLTTGELFF
TRBV5-1,TRBJ1-2,-,-,TGCGCCAGCAGCCCCGTGGGTGCCGAACGACATGGCTACACCTTC,CASSPVGAERHGYTF
TRBV4-1,TRBJ2-7,-,-,TGCGCCAGCAGTCTGATGGGGGGGGCGGACGAGCAGTACTTC,CASSLMGGADEQYF
TRBV5-5,TRBJ2-7,-,TRBD1,TGTGCCAGCAGCTTGGGGGACAGGGGGACCTACGAGCAGTACTTC,CASSLGDRGTYEQYF
TRBV6-5,TRBJ1-4,-,-,TGTGCCAGCAGTTACTCGATCTGGGGTTCTAATGAAAAACTGTTTTTT,CASSYSIWGSNEKLFF
TRBV9,TRBJ2-7,once,TRBD2,TGTGCCAGCAGCGTAGGACTAGCGGAGACCTACGAGCAGTACTTC,CASSVGLAETYEQYF
TRBV27,TRBJ1-5,-,-,TGTGCCAGCAGTTTATCGATTGGTCAGCCCCAGCATTTT,CASSLSIGQPQHF
TRBV11-2,TRBJ2-1,-,TRBD2,TGTGCCAGCAGCTTTCGAGCGGGGGGACTCATATACAATGAGCAGTTCTTC,CASSFRAGGLIYNEQFF
TRBV27,TRBJ2-5,-,-,TGTGCCAGCAGTTTAGAGGGGCCGAGAGAGACCCAGTACTTC,CASSLEGPRETQYF
TRBV7-9,TRBJ2-2,-,-,TGTGCCAGCAGCCTGGTCGGGGAGCTGTTTTTT,CASSLVGELFF
TRBV7-9,TRBJ1-6,-,-,TGTGCCAGCAGCTTTCTTACAGCGAATTCACCCCTCCACTTT,CASSFLTANSPLHF
TRBV10-3,TRBJ1-2,-,TRBD1,TGTGCCATCAGGGGGGACAGGGACTCCCTTGGCTACACCTTC,CAIRGDRDSLGYTF
TRBV11-2,TRBJ2-5,once,-,TGTGCCAGCAGCTTAGATCTGGGGCAAGAGACCCAGTACTTC,CASSLDLGQETQYF
TRBV25-1,TRBJ2-5,-,TRBD2,TGTGCCAGCACCTCGGGGGGTGATGAGACCCAGTACTTC,CASTSGGDETQYF
TRBV11-2,TRBJ2-5,few,-,TGTGCCAGCAGCTCCGCCTCTGAGACCCAGTACTTC,CASSSASETQYF
TRBV7-9,TRBJ1-2,-,-,TGTGCCAGCAGCTTAGATGGGATGGCCTTGGACTACACCTTC,CASSLDGMALDYTF